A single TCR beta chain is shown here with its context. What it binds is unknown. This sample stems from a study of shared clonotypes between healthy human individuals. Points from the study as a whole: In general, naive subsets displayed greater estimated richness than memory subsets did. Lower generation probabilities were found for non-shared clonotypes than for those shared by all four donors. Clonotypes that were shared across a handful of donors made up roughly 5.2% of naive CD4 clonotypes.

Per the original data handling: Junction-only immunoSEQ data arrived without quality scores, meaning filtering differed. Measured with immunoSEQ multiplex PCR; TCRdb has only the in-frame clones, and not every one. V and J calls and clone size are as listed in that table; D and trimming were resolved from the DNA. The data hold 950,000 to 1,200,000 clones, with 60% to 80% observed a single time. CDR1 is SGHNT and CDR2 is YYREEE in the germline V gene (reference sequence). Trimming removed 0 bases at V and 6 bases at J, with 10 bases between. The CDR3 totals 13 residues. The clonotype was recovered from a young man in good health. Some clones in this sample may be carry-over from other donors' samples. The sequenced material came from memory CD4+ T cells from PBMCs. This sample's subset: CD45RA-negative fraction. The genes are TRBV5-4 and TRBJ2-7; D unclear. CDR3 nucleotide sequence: TGTGCCAGCAGCTTGGGGGCCCAGGCCGAGCAGTACTTC. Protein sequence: CASSLGAQAEQYF.